What follows describes a single TCR beta chain. This sample stems from a study of blood T cell repertoires in COVID-19. The overall study: Cohort 3 donors were reported recovered after two negative PCRs, clearance, or symptom resolution. From the United States, Italy and Spain came samples of acute and convalescent COVID-19.

In the original analysis: By means of reference gene primer amplification, nucleated cell counts were estimated. Assay: immunoSEQ multiplex PCR; the TCRdb copy retains only in-frame clones and omits some. That table supplies the V and J calls and clone size; D and trimming were determined from the DNA. The repertoire holds around 290,000 clones, around 90% seen once, with 2% to 2.5% in the top ten. Clinical history as reported by participants underpinned cohort assignment. Germline CDR1 reads ENHRY; CDR2 reads SYGVKD. V gave up 6 bases and J gave up 4 bases, with 12 bases separating them. The CDR3 is made up of 13 amino acids.

The sample was PBMCs or T cells enriched from blood (not recorded which). The chain combines TRBV10-3 with TRBJ1-1; maybe TRBD1 (6 bases). The TCR sequence derives from a woman aged 60-70 years in a cohort exposed to, infected with or recovered from COVID-19 (not recorded which). The CDR3 DNA is TGTGCCATCAGCCCAGGGGAGGGCACTGAAGCTTTCTTT. Protein sequence: CAISPGEGTEAFF.